This TCR beta chain was obtained from a study of T cell responses to AZD1222 COVID-19 vaccine. The repertoire was sequenced with immunoSEQ multiplex PCR; TCRdb's copy has only in-frame clones and lacks some. Of under 90,000 clones detected, approximately 83% appear once; the ten largest clones hold more than 9%. As for this clone: Its antigen is as yet unknown.

Study results and limitations: At baseline, seropositivity was found in only six or seven AZD1222 recipients. Repertoire collection took place solely once the T cell response had peaked.

Recipients boosted at about 4 weeks or about 12 weeks are pooled. Trimming removed 4 bases from V and 4 bases from J, with 16 bases in between. CDR1 SGHDN and CDR2 FVKESK come from the germline V gene. This CDR3 is 16 amino acids long. The chain links TRBV14 to TRBJ1-4; D possibly corresponds to TRBD1 (6 bases). This TCR was sampled from an adult who received the AZD1222 COVID-19 vaccine. This specimen was peripheral blood, taken 28 days after the second AZD1222 dose. CDR3 bases: TGTGCCAGCAGCCGGTCGGAAGGGGGAAATAATGAAAAACTGTTTTTT. This codes for CASSRSEGGNNEKLFF.